The 32 T cell receptor beta chains presented below share a single source sample, sequenced in a study of blood T cell repertoires in COVID-19. Data came from immunoSEQ multiplex PCR; TCRdb stores just in-frame clones and leaves some out. Altogether roughly 180,000 clones are present, roughly 80% being singletons, with the ten largest covering approximately 5.6%. Sequenced: PBMCs or T cells enriched from blood (not recorded which). These receptors all come from a woman in her thirties or forties with acute COVID-19.

A few counts support this clone. V usage is TRBV7-2 and J usage is TRBJ2-7, with 7 bases identical to TRBD1. The CDR3 runs to 14 residues. Unmatched junction bases numbered 0, after V lost 1 base and J lost 0 bases. Germline V gene lookup returns CDR1 SGHTA and CDR2 FQGNSA. CDR3 in DNA: TGTGCCAGCAGCTTAGGGACAGGCTCCTACGAGCAGTACTTC. Its protein is CASSLGTGSYEQYF.

The V and J genes are TRBV14 and TRBJ1-1, with 8 bases identical to TRBD1. The CDR3 sequence is 13 residues long. Germline values: CDR1 SGHDN, CDR2 FVKESK. Trimming at V came to 5 bases and at J to 6 bases, leaving 5 bases not matched to a gene. CDR3 protein: CASSYGTGSEAFF. DNA for the CDR3: TGTGCCAGCAGCTACGGGACAGGCTCTGAAGCTTTCTTT.

DNA of the CDR3: TGTGCCATCAGTGAACAGGGTAACACTGAAGCTTTCTTT. Its translation is CAISEQGNTEAFF. The rearrangement joins TRBV10-3 to TRBJ1-1, with D perhaps matching TRBD1 (6 bases). The germline gives CDR1 ENHRY, CDR2 SYGVKD. Trimming left V 3 bases short and J 2 bases short, with 7 bases between. The CDR3 spans 13 residues.

The chain uses TRBV5-6 and TRBJ2-3; 12 bases map to TRBD2. V dropped 4 bases and J dropped 3; count of bases not matched to a gene: 15. The CDR3 runs 19 residues. The germline V gene has CDR1 SGHDT and CDR2 YYEEEE. CDR3 bases: TGTGCCAGCAGCCAATCACTAGCGGGAGGACTCGAGGAAACAGATACGCAGTATTTT. Its translation is CASSQSLAGGLEETDTQYF.

The rearrangement uses TRBV7-9 and TRBJ2-3; 11 nucleotides agree with TRBD2. Unmatched junction bases numbered 9, after V lost 1 base and J lost 6 bases. The CDR3 runs to 17 residues. Germline values: CDR1 SEHNR, CDR2 FQNEAQ (reference sequence). The CDR3 reads CASSLVGLADPSDTQYF. Written as DNA, the CDR3 is TGTGCCAGCAGCTTAGTGGGACTAGCGGATCCTAGCGATACGCAGTATTTT. Filled out from reference TRBV7-9 and TRBJ2-3, the complete variable domain reads DTGVSQNPRHKITKRGQNVTFRCDPISEHNRLYWYRQTLGQGPEFLTYFQNEAQLEKSRLLSDRFSAERPKGSFSTLEIQRTEQGDSAMYLCASSLVGLADPSDTQYFGPGTRLTVL.

The chain carries TRBV18 and TRBJ1-5, with 7 bases aligning to TRBD1. The germline V gene has CDR1 KGHSH and CDR2 LQKENI. This CDR3 contains 14 residues. Losses at the gene ends were 6 bases for V and 3 bases for J; bases not matched to a gene: 5. The CDR3 region has the DNA TGTGCCAGCTCGCCAGGGACAGTCAATCAGCCCCAGCATTTT. Its translation is CASSPGTVNQPQHF.

The V gene is TRBV6-6, the J gene TRBJ2-7; TRBD2 might be the D (6 bases). With 6 bases removed from V and 3 bases from J, the gap between germline ends came to 33 bases. Germline V CDR1 and CDR2: MNHNY, SVGAGI (reference sequence). The CDR3 runs 20 residues. The CDR3 loop is CASSFISGTQIYKIHYEQYF. CDR3 in DNA: TGTGCCAGCAGCTTCATTTCCGGGACTCAAATATACAAAATTCACTACGAGCAGTACTTC.

This chain links TRBV10-3 with TRBJ2-1, with TRBD2 matching over 9 bases. Germline V CDR1 and CDR2: ENHRY, SYGVKD. J gave up 6 bases and V 6 bases, and 3 bases lay outside the gene matches. This CDR3 contains 13 residues. CDR3 sequence reads: CAIRGLAANEQFF. In nucleotides, the CDR3 is TGTGCCATCAGGGGACTAGCCGCCAATGAGCAGTTCTTC.

As concerns this clone: An end of the junction differs from the germline gene, which may be a read error. This chain's CDR3 is CASSRTQDPRPLF. The CDR3 region has the DNA TGTGCCAGCAGCAGAACCCAGGATCCGAGACCCCTCTTC. The chain combines TRBV7-9 with TRBJ2-1; D unresolved. This CDR3 has 13 residues. Germline CDR1 is SEHNR and CDR2 is FQNEAQ (reference sequence).

This clone was recorded a few times. The chain is built from TRBV5-1 and TRBJ2-1; the D gene is possibly TRBD2 (5 bases). The CDR3 runs 17 residues. CDR1 is SGHRS, CDR2 YFSETQ, per germline. The germline V and J ends were trimmed by 4 bases and 6 bases, with 23 bases remaining between them. DNA for the CDR3: TGCGCCAGCAGCATAGTAGCGCTTAGGACTCTTTCCAATGAGCAGTTCTTC. This codes for CASSIVALRTLSNEQFF.

The V and J genes are TRBV18 and TRBJ1-2; 7 bases are shared with TRBD1. The junction had 7 bases not matched to a gene; V was cut back by 4 bases and J by 2 bases. The CDR3 extends over 15 amino acids. CDR1 and CDR2 from the germline V gene are KGHSH and LQKENI. The CDR3 DNA is TGTGCCAGCTCACGAGGGACAGCATCGAACTATGGCTACACCTTC. Its translation: CASSRGTASNYGYTF. The variable domain in full, with the rest retrieved from reference TRBV18 and TRBJ1-2, is NAGVMQNPRHLVRRRGQEARLRCSPMKGHSHVYWYRQLPEEGLKFMVYLQKENIIDESGMPKERFSAEFPKEGPSILRIQQVVRGDSAAYFCASSRGTASNYGYTFGSGTRLTVV.

V gene TRBV4-1 combines with J gene TRBJ2-1; TRBD2 matches at 7 bases. Germline CDR1 reads MGHRA; CDR2 reads YSYEKL. The trim removed 0 bases at V and 1 base at J, leaving 6 bases unmatched. This CDR3 region has 17 residues. CDR3 bases: TGCGCCAGCAGCCAAGAGGGGCTAGCGGCGTCCTACAATGAGCAGTTCTTC. Its protein is CASSQEGLAASYNEQFF.

V usage is TRBV25-1 and J usage is TRBJ1-4, with TRBD1 identical over 8 bases. Germline V gene sequence: CDR1 MGHDK, CDR2 SYGVNS. CDR3 length equals 16 residues. Trimming took 0 bases from V and 8 from J; bases not matched to a gene: 8. The CDR3 DNA reads as TGTGCCAGCAGTGAATACCCCGGACAGGGAGGGGAAAAACTGTTTTTT. Protein product: CASSEYPGQGGEKLFF.

The V gene is TRBV19, the J gene TRBJ1-6; 7 bases are shared with TRBD1. J was trimmed by 7 bases and V by 9 bases; bases with no gene match: 6. CDR1 LNHDA and CDR2 SQIVND come from the germline V gene (reference sequence). The CDR3 loop spans 13 amino acids. CDR3 in DNA: TGTGCCAGCATGGGACAGCTAAATTCACCCCTCCACTTT. Translation: CASMGQLNSPLHF.

This chain links TRBV5-6 with TRBJ1-1, with 10 bases aligning to TRBD1. The CDR3 length is 16 residues. V was pared by 4 bases and J by 3 bases, with 9 bases of the junction left unmatched. Germline CDR1 is SGHDT and CDR2 is YYEEEE. The CDR3 sequence: CASSRRDRGEDTEAFF. The CDR3 nucleotides are TGTGCCAGCAGCCGCCGGGACAGGGGTGAGGACACTGAAGCTTTCTTT.

On this clone itself: Additional DNA sequences in this sample encode the identical CDR3. The rearrangement uses TRBV18 and TRBJ1-3; no clear D. CDR3 length equals 15 residues. From germline, CDR1 is KGHSH and CDR2 LQKENI. The V and J ends lost 2 bases and 0 bases respectively, with 8 bases between them. For the CDR3, the DNA is TGTGCCAGCTCACCAGGGCAGATCTCTGGAAACACCATATATTTT. Its protein product is CASSPGQISGNTIYF.

This chain joins TRBV5-1 and TRBJ2-3, with D unclear. This CDR3 is 15 amino acids long. V lost 0 bases and J lost 1, with 9 bases in between. The V gene's germline CDR1 is SGHRS and CDR2 YFSETQ. CDR3 in amino acids: CASSLAFSGTDTQYF. The CDR3 region has the DNA TGCGCCAGCAGCTTGGCTTTCTCGGGCACAGATACGCAGTATTTT. The full variable domain, completed using reference TRBV5-1 and TRBJ2-3, is KAGVTQTPRYLIKTRGQQVTLSCSPISGHRSVSWYQQTPGQGLQFLFEYFSETQRNKGNFPGRFSGRQFSNSRSEMNVSTLELGDSALYLCASSLAFSGTDTQYFGPGTRLTVL.

The chain combines TRBV6-5 with TRBJ1-5, with TRBD1 matching 7 bases. There are 14 residues in the CDR3. With 4 bases clipped from V and 11 bases from J, the junction kept 11 bases outside the gene matches. Germline V gives CDR1 MNHEY, CDR2 SVGAGI. DNA of the CDR3: TGTGCCAGCAGTTCCCAGGGGGGTATCGGGACCCAGCATTTT. Translated, it gives CASSSQGGIGTQHF.

The gene calls are TRBV25-1 and TRBJ2-2; D not certain. Trimming cost V 6 bases and J 0 bases, with 5 bases left between them. The CDR3 length is 13 residues. Germline loops: CDR1 MGHDK, CDR2 SYGVNS. The CDR3 DNA reads as TGTGCCAGCAGGACTCCGAACACCGGGGAGCTGTTTTTT. Its translation: CASRTPNTGELFF.

V gene TRBV4-1 combines with J gene TRBJ2-3; D possibly corresponds to TRBD2 (5 bases). The CDR3 spans 15 residues. V gave up 6 bases and J gave up 5 bases, with 18 bases separating them. The germline V gene has CDR1 MGHRA and CDR2 YSYEKL. In DNA form, the CDR3 reads TGCGCCAGCAGAAGGCGGGTTATTGAAGAAGATACGCAGTATTTT. This sequence encodes CASRRRVIEEDTQYF.

In nucleotides, the CDR3 is TGCGCCAGCAGCTACCTAGCGGGAATCTCCGGGGAGCTGTTTTTT. Its translation is CASSYLAGISGELFF. The chain employs TRBV5-1 and TRBJ2-2; 9 bases line up with TRBD2. This CDR3 has 15 amino acids. Germline CDR1 and CDR2: SGHRS and YFSETQ. The junction had 6 bases not matched to a gene; V was cut back by 3 bases and J by 6 bases.

The chain combines TRBV2 with TRBJ2-1; D is uncertain. V gave up 0 bases and J gave up 9 bases, with 18 bases separating them. The germline CDR1 and CDR2 sequences are SNHLY and FYNNEI. The CDR3 is 16 amino acids. The CDR3 sequence: CASSEAVFLGVREQFF. The DNA for the CDR3 is TGTGCCAGCAGTGAAGCGGTTTTCCTAGGTGTGCGTGAGCAGTTCTTC.

The gene calls are TRBV29-1 and TRBJ2-1; 8 positions match TRBD1. CDR3 length equals 14 residues. After removal of 3 bases from V and 5 bases from J, the junction contained 6 bases not matched to a gene. CDR1 SQVTM and CDR2 ANQGSEA come from the germline V gene. The DNA for the CDR3 is TGCAGCGTTGATTCAGGGGGCGACCACAATGAGCAGTTCTTC. Protein: CSVDSGGDHNEQFF.

The chain links TRBV3-1 (or the pseudogene TRBV3-2) to TRBJ2-7; 9 bases are shared with TRBD1. V shed 4 bases and J 6 bases; nucleotides not matched to a gene: 4. The CDR3 covers 13 residues. The germline V gene has CDR1 LGHDT and CDR2 YNNKEL (reference sequence). The CDR3 sequence is CASSRDRVAEQYF. CDR3 sequence (DNA): TGTGCCAGCAGCCGGGACAGGGTGGCCGAGCAGTACTTC.

This rearrangement joins TRBV20-1 to TRBJ1-1; tentatively, D is TRBD1 (5 bases). Germline V gene lookup returns CDR1 DFQATT and CDR2 SNEGSKA (reference sequence). V was pared by 3 bases and J by 1 base, with 15 bases between. This CDR3 is 15 amino acids long. This CDR3 is CSASRQGGKNTEAFF. CDR3 sequence (DNA): TGCAGTGCTAGTAGGCAGGGCGGGAAGAACACTGAAGCTTTCTTT.

The chain recombines TRBV7-8 with TRBJ1-5; possible D gene TRBD1, 6 bases. Germline CDR1 and CDR2: SGHVS and FQNEAQ. V was cut by 2 bases and J by 13 bases, with 9 bases left in between. CDR3 length: 11 residues. CDR3 residues: CASSLTGLQHF. The CDR3 bases are TGTGCCAGCAGCTTAACAGGGCTTCAGCATTTT.

The chain has TRBV11-2 and TRBJ1-6; TRBD1 aligns across 8 bases. CDR3 size: 14 residues. Germline CDR1 SGHAT, CDR2 FQNNGV. J gave up 9 bases and V 5 bases, and 6 bases lay outside the gene matches. This chain's CDR3 is CASSVRQGSSPLHF. Here the CDR3 DNA reads TGTGCCAGCAGCGTAAGACAGGGGTCTTCACCCCTCCACTTT.

The chain links TRBV11-2 to TRBJ2-1; 10 positions match TRBD2. The CDR3 sequence is 17 residues long. V lost 5 bases, J lost 7 bases, and 14 bases stayed unmatched. The germline gives CDR1 SGHAT, CDR2 FQNNGV. The CDR3 here is CASSNPWGTSERNEQFF. CDR3 nucleotides: TGTGCCAGCAGCAACCCCTGGGGGACTAGCGAAAGGAATGAGCAGTTCTTC.

The count of this clone is one. The rearrangement links TRBV5-4 to TRBJ1-2; no clear D. The CDR3 length is 13 residues. The V gene's germline CDR1 is SGHNT and CDR2 YYREEE (reference sequence). V was cut by 0 bases and J by 2 bases, with 5 bases left in between. CDR3 sequence: CASSLGGNYGYTF. The CDR3 coding sequence is TGTGCCAGCAGCTTGGGCGGAAACTATGGCTACACCTTC.

The chain employs TRBV5-6 and TRBJ1-6; 7 nucleotides match TRBD1. Germline CDR1 SGHDT, CDR2 YYEEEE. The CDR3 has 16 amino acids. V shed 4 bases, J shed 9 bases, and the junction held 13 bases outside the gene matches. The CDR3 sequence is CASSPNPGQTSSPLHF. Here the CDR3 DNA reads TGTGCCAGCAGCCCTAATCCGGGACAGACCAGTTCACCCCTCCACTTT.

The V call is TRBV5-1, the J call TRBJ2-3; TRBD1 is a possible D gene (6 bases). Germline assignment: CDR1 SGHRS and CDR2 YFSETQ. V was shortened by 0 bases and J by 4 bases, with 18 bases between the two germline ends. This CDR3 spans 17 amino acids. CDR3 protein: CASSLVLSGAGADTQYF. The DNA for the CDR3 is TGCGCCAGCAGCTTGGTTTTATCAGGGGCGGGCGCAGATACGCAGTATTTT.

The chain employs TRBV15 and TRBJ1-2, with 7 bases identical to TRBD1. CDR1 is LNHNV, CDR2 YYDKDF, per germline (reference sequence). J lost 2 bases, V lost 1 base, and 13 bases had no gene match. The CDR3 length is 18 residues. The CDR3 DNA sequence: TGTGCCACCAGCAGAGGACGTAGACAGGGCGGTAGGAACTATGGCTACACCTTC. Translating gives CATSRGRRQGGRNYGYTF.